This T cell receptor (beta chain) was observed in a study of cytomegalovirus exposure and HLA in healthy donors. Looking at the study overall: A later analysis reported the same platform for the 110 or so validation repertoires and the approximately 700 first-cohort repertoires.

Measured with immunoSEQ multiplex PCR; TCRdb has only the in-frame clones, and not every one. The sample holds 71,000 or so clones, around 94% seen once. The sample consisted of PBMCs. This receptor was taken from a woman aged 18-35 years in good health and CMV-seropositive.

Here the CDR3 DNA reads TGTGCCAGCAGTGGACCGGGACAGGGATATGGCTACACCTTC. Encoded protein: CASSGPGQGYGYTF. The gene calls are TRBV28 and TRBJ1-2, with 9 bases matching TRBD1. Germline loops: CDR1 MDHEN, CDR2 SYDVKM. The CDR3 is 14 residues long. Losses at the gene ends were 5 bases for V and 5 bases for J; bases not matched to a gene: 6.